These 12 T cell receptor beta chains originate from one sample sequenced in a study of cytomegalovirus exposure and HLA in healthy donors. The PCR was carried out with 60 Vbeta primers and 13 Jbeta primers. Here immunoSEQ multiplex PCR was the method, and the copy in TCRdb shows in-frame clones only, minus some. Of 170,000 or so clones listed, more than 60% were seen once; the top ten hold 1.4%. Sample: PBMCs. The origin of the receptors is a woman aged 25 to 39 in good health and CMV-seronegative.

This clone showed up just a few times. CDR3 sequence reads: CASSSQGSPLHF. The CDR3 region has the DNA TGTGCCAGCAGCAGCCAGGGTTCACCCCTCCACTTT. The chain couples TRBV5-4 to TRBJ1-6; the D gene is possibly TRBD1 (5 bases). Germline CDR1 and CDR2: SGHNT and YYREEE (reference sequence). The V and J ends lost 4 bases and 9 bases respectively, with 8 bases between them. The CDR3 consists of 12 residues.

CDR3 nucleotides: TGTGCCAGCAGTCGGACAGGATCCTACAATGAGCAGTTCTTC. The encoded protein is CASSRTGSYNEQFF. This chain links TRBV6-1 with TRBJ2-1; TRBD1 matches at 7 bases. The CDR3 is 14 residues long. The trim removed 5 bases at V and 1 base at J, leaving 2 bases unmatched. Germline V CDR1 and CDR2: MNHNS, SASEGT.

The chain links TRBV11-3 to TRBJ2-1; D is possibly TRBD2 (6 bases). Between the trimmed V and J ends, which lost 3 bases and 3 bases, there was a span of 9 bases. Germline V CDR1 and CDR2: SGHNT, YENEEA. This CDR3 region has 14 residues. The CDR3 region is CASSLAGNYNEQFF. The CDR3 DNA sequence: TGTGCCAGCAGCTTGGCGGGGAACTACAATGAGCAGTTCTTC.

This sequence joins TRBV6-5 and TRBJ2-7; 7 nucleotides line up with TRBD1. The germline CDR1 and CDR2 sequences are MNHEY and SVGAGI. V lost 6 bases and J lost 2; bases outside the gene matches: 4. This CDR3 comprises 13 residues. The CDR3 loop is CASSRTGTYEQYF. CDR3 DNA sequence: TGTGCCAGCAGCCGGACAGGAACCTACGAGCAGTACTTC.

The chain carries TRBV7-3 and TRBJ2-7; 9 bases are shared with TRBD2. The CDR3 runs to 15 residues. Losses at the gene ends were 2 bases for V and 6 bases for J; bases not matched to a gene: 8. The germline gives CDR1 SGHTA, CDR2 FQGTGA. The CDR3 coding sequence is TGTGCCAGCAGCTTAGAGGGGACTAGCTTTAGCGAGCAGTACTTC. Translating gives CASSLEGTSFSEQYF.

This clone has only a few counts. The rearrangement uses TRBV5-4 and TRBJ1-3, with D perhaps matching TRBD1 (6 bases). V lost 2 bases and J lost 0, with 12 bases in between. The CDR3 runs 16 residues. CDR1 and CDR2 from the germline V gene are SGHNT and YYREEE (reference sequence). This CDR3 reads CASSLAGAASGNTIYF. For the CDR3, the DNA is TGTGCCAGCAGCTTAGCGGGGGCCGCCTCTGGAAACACCATATATTTT.

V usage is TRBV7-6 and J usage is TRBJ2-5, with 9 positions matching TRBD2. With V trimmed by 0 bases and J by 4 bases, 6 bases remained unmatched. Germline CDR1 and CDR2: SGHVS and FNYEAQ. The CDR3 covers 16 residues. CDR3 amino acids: CASSLAAGGPLETQYF. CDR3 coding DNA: TGTGCCAGCAGCTTAGCGGCGGGGGGGCCGTTAGAGACCCAGTACTTC.

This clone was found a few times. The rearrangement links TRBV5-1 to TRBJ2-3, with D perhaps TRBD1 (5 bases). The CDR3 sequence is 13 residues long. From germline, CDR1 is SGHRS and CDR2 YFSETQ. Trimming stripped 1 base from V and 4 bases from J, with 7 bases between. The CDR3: CASSLQGSDTQYF. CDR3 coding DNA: TGCGCCAGCAGCTTGCAGGGCTCAGATACGCAGTATTTT.

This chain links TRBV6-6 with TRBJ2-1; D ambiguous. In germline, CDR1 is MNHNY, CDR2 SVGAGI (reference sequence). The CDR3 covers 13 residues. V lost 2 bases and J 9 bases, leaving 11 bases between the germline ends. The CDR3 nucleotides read TGTGCCAGCAGTTACAGGTCCGGGTCTGAGCAGTTCTTC. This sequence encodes CASSYRSGSEQFF.

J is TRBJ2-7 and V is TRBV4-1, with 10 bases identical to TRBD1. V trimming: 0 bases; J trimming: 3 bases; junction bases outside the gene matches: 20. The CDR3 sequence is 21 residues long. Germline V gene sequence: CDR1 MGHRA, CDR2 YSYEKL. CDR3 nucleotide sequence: TGCGCCAGCAGCCAAGATGCGCCGGGACAGGGGATGTTCTGGGAAGACTACGAGCAGTACTTC. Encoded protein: CASSQDAPGQGMFWEDYEQYF.

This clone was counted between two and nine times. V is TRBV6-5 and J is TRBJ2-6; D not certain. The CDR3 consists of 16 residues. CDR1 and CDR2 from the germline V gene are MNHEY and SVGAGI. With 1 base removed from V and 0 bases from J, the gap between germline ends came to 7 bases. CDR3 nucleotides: TGTGCCAGCAGTTACTTCTACCGCTCTGGGGCCAACGTCCTGACTTTC. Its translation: CASSYFYRSGANVLTF.

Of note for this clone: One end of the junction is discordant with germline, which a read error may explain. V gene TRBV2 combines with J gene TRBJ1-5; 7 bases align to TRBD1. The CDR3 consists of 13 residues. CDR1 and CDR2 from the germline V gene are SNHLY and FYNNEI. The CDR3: CASNRDSNQPQHF. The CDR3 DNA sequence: TGTGCCAGCAACCGGGACAGCAATCAGCCTCAGCATTTT.